This TCR beta chain was found in a study of blood T cell repertoires in COVID-19. Across the whole study: Italy, Spain and the United States were the sources of the convalescent and acute COVID-19 samples. PBMCs, B-cell-depleted T cells, or T cells were the source of the cDNA or gDNA that made up the material.

The table lists this clone with a count of one. In the original analysis: Amplification from reference gene primers served as the basis for estimated nucleated cell counts. TCRdb keeps only in-frame clones here, not all; method: immunoSEQ multiplex PCR. The V and J calls and clone size are taken from that table; D and trimming were inferred from the DNA. The sample shows tens of thousands of clones, more than 80% of them seen only once. Looked up from germline, CDR1 is MDHEN and CDR2 is SYDVKM. V was pared by 10 bases and J by 6 bases, with 16 bases of the junction left unmatched. CDR3 length: 16 amino acids.

The sample comprised peripheral blood. The chain couples TRBV28 to TRBJ2-7; the match to TRBD2 covers 12 bases. The sequence was obtained from a man aged 30 to 39 with acute or convalescent COVID-19. DNA of the CDR3: TGTGCCACCGGAACTAGCGGGAGGCATAGTAGTCGCGAGCAGTACTTC. Residues: CATGTSGRHSSREQYF. Filled out from reference TRBV28 and TRBJ2-7, the complete variable domain reads DVKVTQSSRYLVKRTGEKVFLECVQDMDHENMFWYRQDPGLGLRLIYFSYDVKMKEKGDIPEGYSVSREKKERFSLILESASTNQTSMYLCATGTSGRHSSREQYFGPGTRLTVT.